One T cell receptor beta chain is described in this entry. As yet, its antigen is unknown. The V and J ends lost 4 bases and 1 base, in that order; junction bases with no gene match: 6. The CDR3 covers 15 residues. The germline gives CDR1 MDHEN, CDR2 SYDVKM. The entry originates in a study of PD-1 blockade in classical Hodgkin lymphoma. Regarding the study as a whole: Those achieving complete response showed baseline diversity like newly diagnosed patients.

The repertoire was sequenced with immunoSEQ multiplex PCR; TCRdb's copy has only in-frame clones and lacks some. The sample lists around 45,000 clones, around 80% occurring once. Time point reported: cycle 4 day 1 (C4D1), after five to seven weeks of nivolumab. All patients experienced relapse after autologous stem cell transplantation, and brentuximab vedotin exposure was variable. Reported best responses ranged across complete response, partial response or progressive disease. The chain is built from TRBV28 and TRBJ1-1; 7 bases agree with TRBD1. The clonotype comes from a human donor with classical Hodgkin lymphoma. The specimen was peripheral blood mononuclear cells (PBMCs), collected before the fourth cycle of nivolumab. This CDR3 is CASSSMGQSNTEAFF. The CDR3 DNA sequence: TGTGCCAGCAGTTCAATGGGACAGTCGAACACTGAAGCTTTCTTT.